This T cell receptor (beta chain) stems from a study of CD8+ T cells in alopecia areata. Study background: Tofacitinib was taken orally by treated patients, and the dose was 5 to 10 mg twice daily. The study's findings and limits: Among patients, TCR sharing was less clear than in mice, a difference possibly due in part to HLA diversity in the patient population. There were many expanded lesional clones persisting in scalp and blood during tofacitinib.

V dropped 5 bases and J dropped 11 bases, with 15 bases sitting between them. The CDR3 spans 12 residues. Per germline, CDR1 SQVTM and CDR2 ANQGSEA. In each case, RNA was isolated and then reverse transcribed into cDNA as the sequencing template. This table comes from immunoSEQ multiplex PCR, and its TCRdb copy is limited to in-frame clones, with some not included. The table records a few hundred thousand clones, about two fifths of them present only once. Treatment in this sample: oral pan-JAK inhibitor, 5-10 mg twice daily. Collected material from alopecia areata patients comprised lesional scalp punch biopsies and peripheral blood. Concerning this clone: What it binds is not known.

This sample comprised CD4+ T cells sorted from blood, obtained around week 34, from a patient treated with tofacitinib. The clonotype comes from a human donor with alopecia areata. The chain is built from TRBV29-1 and TRBJ2-2; D possibly uses TRBD1 or TRBD2 (5 bases each). The CDR3 is CSVSLGDNELFF. The CDR3 DNA reads as TGCAGCGTTTCCCTGGGGGATAACGAGCTGTTTTTT.